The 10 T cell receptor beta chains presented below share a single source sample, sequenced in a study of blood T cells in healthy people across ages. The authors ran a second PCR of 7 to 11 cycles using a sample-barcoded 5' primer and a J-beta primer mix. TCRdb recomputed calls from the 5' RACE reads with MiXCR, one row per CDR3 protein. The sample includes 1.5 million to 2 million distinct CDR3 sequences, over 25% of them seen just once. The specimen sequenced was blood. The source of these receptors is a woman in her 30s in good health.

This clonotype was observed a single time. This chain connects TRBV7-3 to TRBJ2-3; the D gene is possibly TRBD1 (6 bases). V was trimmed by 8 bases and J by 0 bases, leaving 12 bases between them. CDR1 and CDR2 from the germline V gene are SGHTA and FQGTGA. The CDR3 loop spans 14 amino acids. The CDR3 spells CASPAQGSTDTQYF. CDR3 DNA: TGTGCCAGCCCTGCACAGGGAAGCACAGATACGCAGTATTTT. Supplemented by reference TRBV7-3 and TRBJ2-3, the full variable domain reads GAGVSQTPSNKVTEKGKYVELRCDPISGHTALYWYRQSLGQGPEFLIYFQGTGAADDSGLPNDRFFAVRPEGSVSTLKIQRTERGDSAVYLCASPAQGSTDTQYFGPGTRLTVL.

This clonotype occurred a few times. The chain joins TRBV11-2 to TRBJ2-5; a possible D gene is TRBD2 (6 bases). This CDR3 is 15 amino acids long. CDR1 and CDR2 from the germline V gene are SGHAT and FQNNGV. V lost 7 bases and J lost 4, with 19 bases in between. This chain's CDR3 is CASTPGGAGRETQYF. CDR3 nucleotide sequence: TGTGCCAGCACCCCAGGAGGGGCAGGGCGAGAGACCCAGTACTTC.

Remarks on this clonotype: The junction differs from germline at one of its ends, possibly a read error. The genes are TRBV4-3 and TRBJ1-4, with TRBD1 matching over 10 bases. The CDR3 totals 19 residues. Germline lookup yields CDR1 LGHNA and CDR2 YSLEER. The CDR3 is CAGSQDLRQGAATNEKLFF. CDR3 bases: TGCGCCGGCAGCCAAGATTTGAGACAGGGGGCAGCAACTAATGAAAAACTGTTTTTT.

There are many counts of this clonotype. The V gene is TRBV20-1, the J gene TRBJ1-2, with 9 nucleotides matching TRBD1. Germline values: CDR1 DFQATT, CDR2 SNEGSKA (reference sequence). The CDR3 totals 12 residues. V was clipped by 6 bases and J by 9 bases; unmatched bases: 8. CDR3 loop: CSAQGQGLSYTF. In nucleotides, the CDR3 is TGCAGTGCACAGGGACAGGGTCTGAGCTACACCTTC.

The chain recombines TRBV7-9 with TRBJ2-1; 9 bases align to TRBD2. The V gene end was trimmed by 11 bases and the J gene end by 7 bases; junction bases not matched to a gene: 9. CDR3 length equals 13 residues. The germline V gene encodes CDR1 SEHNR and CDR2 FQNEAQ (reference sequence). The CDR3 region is CAGGPSGRNEQFF. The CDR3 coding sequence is TGTGCCGGAGGTCCCAGCGGGAGGAATGAGCAGTTCTTC.

CDR3 DNA: TGCGCCAGCAGCAGGGAGGGGGGCCCCTACAATGAGCAGTTCTTC. Translation: CASSREGGPYNEQFF. The chain has TRBV5-1 and TRBJ2-1; a weak D match, TRBD2 (7 bases). V was pared by 4 bases and J by 2 bases, with 13 bases between. This CDR3 is built from 15 residues. CDR1 and CDR2 (germline): SGHRS, YFSETQ.

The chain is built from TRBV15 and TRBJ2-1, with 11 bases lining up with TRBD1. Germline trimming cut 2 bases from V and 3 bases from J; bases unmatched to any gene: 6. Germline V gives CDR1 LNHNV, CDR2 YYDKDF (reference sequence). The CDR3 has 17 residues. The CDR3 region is CATSRSLGTGGYNEQFF. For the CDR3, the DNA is TGTGCCACCAGCAGATCCCTTGGGACAGGGGGCTACAATGAGCAGTTCTTC.

CDR3: CASSLATAAVGELFF. The DNA for the CDR3 is TGTGCCAGCAGTTTGGCAACGGCCGCCGTGGGGGAGCTGTTTTTT. The gene calls are TRBV27 and TRBJ2-2; no definite D call. Deletions cut 3 bases from V and 8 bases from J, with 16 bases between. This CDR3 region has 15 residues. Germline V gene lookup returns CDR1 MNHEY and CDR2 SMNVEV (reference sequence).

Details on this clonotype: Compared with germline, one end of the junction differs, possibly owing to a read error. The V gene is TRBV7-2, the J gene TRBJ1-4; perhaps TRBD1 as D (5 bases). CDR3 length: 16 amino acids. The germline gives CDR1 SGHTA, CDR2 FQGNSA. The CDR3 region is CACSLQIQGGNEKLFF. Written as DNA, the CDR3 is TGTGCCTGCAGCCTCCAAATTCAGGGCGGTAATGAAAAACTGTTTTTT.

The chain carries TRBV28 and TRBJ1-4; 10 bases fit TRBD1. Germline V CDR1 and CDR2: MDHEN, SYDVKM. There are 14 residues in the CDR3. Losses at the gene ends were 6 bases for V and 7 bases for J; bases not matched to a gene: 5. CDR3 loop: CASRRQGAFEKLFF. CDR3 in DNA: TGTGCCAGCAGACGACAGGGGGCCTTTGAAAAACTGTTTTTT.